This T cell receptor beta chain was sequenced for a study of T cells in Graves' hyperthyroidism and ophthalmopathy. Amplified TCR beta CDR3 regions came from RNA transcripts. Using the HTBI primer set, a first-round RT-PCR was run on the TCR CDR3. TCRdb passed the multiplex PCR reads through MiXCR, listing each CDR3 protein once. The repertoire consists of about 460,000 distinct CDR3 sequences, with about 22% occurring once and the leading ten covering about 53%. Thyroid ultrasound, orbital computed tomography, clinical symptoms, and serum thyroxine and TRAb underpinned diagnoses. This clonotype is a singleton in its sample. The TCR sequence derives from a woman between 65 and 79 years old with Graves' ophthalmopathy. Input material: blood.

Written as DNA, the CDR3 is TGTGCCAGCAGTTTAATAGCGGGGGCGGTGGCAGATACGCAGTATTTT. It is translated as CASSLIAGAVADTQYF. This sequence joins TRBV6-5 and TRBJ2-3, with TRBD2 matching 9 bases. V lost 4 bases to trimming and J lost 4 bases; unmatched junction nucleotides: 9. CDR1 is MNHEY and CDR2 is SVGAGI in the germline V gene. The CDR3 runs 16 residues.